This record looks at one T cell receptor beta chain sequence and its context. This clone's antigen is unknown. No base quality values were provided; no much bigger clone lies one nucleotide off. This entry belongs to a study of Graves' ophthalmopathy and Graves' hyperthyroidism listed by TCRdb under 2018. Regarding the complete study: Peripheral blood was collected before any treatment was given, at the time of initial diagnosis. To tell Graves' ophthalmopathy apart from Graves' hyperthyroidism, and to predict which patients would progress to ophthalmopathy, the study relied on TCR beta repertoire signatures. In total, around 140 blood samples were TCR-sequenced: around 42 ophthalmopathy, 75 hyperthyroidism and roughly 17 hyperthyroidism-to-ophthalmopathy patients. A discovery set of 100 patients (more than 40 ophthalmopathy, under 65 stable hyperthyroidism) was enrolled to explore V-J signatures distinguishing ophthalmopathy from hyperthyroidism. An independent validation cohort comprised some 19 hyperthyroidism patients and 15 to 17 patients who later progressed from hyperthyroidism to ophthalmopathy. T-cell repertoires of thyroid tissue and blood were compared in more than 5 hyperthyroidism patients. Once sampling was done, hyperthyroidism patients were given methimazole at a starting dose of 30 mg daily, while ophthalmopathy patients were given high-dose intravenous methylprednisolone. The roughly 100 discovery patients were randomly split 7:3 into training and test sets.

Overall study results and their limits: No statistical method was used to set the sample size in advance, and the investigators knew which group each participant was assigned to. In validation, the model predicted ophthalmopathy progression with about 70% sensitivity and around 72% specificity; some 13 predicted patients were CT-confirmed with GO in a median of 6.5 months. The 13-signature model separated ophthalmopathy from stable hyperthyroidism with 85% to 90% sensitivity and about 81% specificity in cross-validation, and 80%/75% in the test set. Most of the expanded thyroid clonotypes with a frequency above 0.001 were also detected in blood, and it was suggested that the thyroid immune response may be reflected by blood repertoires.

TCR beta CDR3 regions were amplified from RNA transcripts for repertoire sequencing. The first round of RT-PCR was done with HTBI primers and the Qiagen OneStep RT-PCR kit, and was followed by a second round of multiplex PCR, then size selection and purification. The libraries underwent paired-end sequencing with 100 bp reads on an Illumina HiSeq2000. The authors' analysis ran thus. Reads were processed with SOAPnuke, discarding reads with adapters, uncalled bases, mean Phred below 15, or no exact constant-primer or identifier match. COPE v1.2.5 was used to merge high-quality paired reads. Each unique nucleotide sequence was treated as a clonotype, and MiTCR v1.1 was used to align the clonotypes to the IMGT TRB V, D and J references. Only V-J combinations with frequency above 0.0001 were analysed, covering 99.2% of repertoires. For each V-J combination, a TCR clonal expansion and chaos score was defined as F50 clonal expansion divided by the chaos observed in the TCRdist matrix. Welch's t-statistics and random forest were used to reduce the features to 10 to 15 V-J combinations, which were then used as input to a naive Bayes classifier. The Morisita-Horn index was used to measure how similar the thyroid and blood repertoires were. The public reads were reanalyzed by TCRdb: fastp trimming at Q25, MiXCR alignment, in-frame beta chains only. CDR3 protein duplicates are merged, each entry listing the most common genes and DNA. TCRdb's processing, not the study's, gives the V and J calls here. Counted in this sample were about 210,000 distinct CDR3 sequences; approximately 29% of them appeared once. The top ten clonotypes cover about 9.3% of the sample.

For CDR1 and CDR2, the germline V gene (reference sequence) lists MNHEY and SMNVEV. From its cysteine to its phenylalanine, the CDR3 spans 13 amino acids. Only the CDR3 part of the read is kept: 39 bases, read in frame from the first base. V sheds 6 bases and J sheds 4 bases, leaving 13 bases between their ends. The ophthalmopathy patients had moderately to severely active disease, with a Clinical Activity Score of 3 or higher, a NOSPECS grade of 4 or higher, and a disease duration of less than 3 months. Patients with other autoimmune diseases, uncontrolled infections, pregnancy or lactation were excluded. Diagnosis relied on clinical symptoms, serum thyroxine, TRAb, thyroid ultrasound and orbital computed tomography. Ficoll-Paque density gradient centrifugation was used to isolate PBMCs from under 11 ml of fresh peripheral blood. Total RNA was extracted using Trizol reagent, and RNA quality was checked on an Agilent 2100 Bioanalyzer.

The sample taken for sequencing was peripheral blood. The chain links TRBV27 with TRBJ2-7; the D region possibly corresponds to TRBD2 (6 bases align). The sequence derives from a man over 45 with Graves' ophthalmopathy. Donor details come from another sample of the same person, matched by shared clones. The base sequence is TGTGCCAGCAGCCGGGACTCCCAGTACGAGCAGTACTTC. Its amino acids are CASSRDSQYEQYF.